This passage covers 28 T cell receptor beta chains from one sample sequenced in a study of neurological immune-mediated disorders. TCRdb called the 5' RACE reads again in MiXCR, with one record for every CDR3 protein. This sample has 130,000 or so distinct CDR3 sequences, with more than 2.5% found just once. The specimen sequenced was PBMCs. These receptors were obtained from a woman in her 30s with multiple sclerosis.

This clonotype was picked up many times. The chain has TRBV25-1 and TRBJ2-5; 7 nucleotides agree with TRBD2. Per the germline V gene, CDR1 is MGHDK and CDR2 is SYGVNS. The CDR3 sequence is 13 residues long. V lost 6 bases, J lost 2 bases, and 3 bases stayed unmatched. The CDR3 sequence is CASSGLVQETQYF. CDR3 in DNA: TGTGCCAGCAGCGGACTAGTTCAAGAGACCCAGTACTTC.

This clonotype was observed many times. CDR3 in DNA: TGTGCCAGCAGTTTGCGAAACTCTTACCTGGGCAATGAGCAGTTCTTC. Translation gives CASSLRNSYLGNEQFF. The gene calls are TRBV27 and TRBJ2-1; D not resolved. V lost 3 bases to trimming and J lost 6 bases, with 18 bases between them. This CDR3 has 16 amino acids. The germline V gene encodes CDR1 MNHEY and CDR2 SMNVEV (reference sequence).

In this sample, this clonotype turned up many times. This chain joins TRBV3-1 and TRBJ1-5; 7 nucleotides agree with TRBD1. Trimming cost V 1 base and J 5 bases; bases outside gene matches: 5. Germline V gene lookup returns CDR1 LGHDT and CDR2 YNNKEL (reference sequence). The CDR3 is made up of 15 amino acids. This CDR3 reads CASSQGGQRYQPQHF. Written as DNA, the CDR3 is TGTGCCAGCAGCCAAGGGGGACAGAGATATCAGCCCCAGCATTTT.

This clonotype was recorded at least ten times. The V and J genes are TRBV20-1 and TRBJ1-6; 9 nucleotides align to TRBD1. Germline V lookup: CDR1 DFQATT, CDR2 SNEGSKA (reference sequence). Trimming at V came to 3 bases and at J to 15 bases, leaving 9 bases not matched to a gene. The CDR3 covers 13 residues. CDR3 nucleotide sequence: TGCAGTGCTAGGGAGCCGGGACAGGGAGTCCTCCACTTT. Protein product: CSAREPGQGVLHF.

At least ten counts were recorded for this clonotype. The V gene is TRBV20-1, the J gene TRBJ1-5; 7 bases fit TRBD1. The V and J ends lost 2 bases and 1 base, in that order; junction bases with no gene match: 8. The germline V gene has CDR1 DFQATT and CDR2 SNEGSKA (reference sequence). The CDR3 is made up of 16 amino acids. As DNA, the CDR3 is TGCAGTGCTAGAAGGGAGGGGGCGTCGAGCAATCAGCCCCAGCATTTT. It yields the protein CSARREGASSNQPQHF.

This clonotype was detected many times. The chain has TRBV7-9 and TRBJ1-4; TRBD1 might be the D (5 bases). This CDR3 is built from 17 residues. CDR1 is SEHNR, CDR2 FQNEAQ, per germline (reference sequence). V lost 1 base and J lost 0, with 12 bases in between. The CDR3 loop reads CASSLGQGKATNEKLFF. The CDR3 region has the DNA TGTGCCAGCAGCTTAGGGCAGGGTAAAGCAACTAATGAAAAACTGTTTTTT.

This clonotype has a count of ten or more. The CDR3 DNA sequence: TGCAGTGCTAAAACTTCTACAGGAGCCTCCTACAATGAGCAGTTCTTC. It codes for CSAKTSTGASYNEQFF. The chain couples TRBV20-1 to TRBJ2-1, with D maybe TRBD1 (5 bases). V was shortened by 4 bases and J by 0 bases, with 16 bases between the two germline ends. Germline CDR1 is DFQATT and CDR2 is SNEGSKA (reference sequence). CDR3 size: 16 residues.

This clonotype was detected ten times or more. This chain's CDR3 is CATSRAGGLRDNEQFF. CDR3 sequence (DNA): TGTGCCACCAGCAGAGCAGGAGGTCTTAGGGACAATGAGCAGTTCTTC. The genes are TRBV15 and TRBJ2-1; D might be TRBD2 (5 bases). Germline CDR1 is LNHNV and CDR2 is YYDKDF (reference sequence). This CDR3 spans 16 amino acids. With 1 base removed from V and 5 bases from J, the gap between germline ends came to 15 bases.

This clonotype has more than one count but fewer than ten. The germline gene is not matched at one end of the junction; a read error may be the cause. This chain links TRBV27 with TRBJ1-5; unclear D gene. The V gene's germline CDR1 is MNHEY and CDR2 SMNVEV (reference sequence). This CDR3 is built from 15 residues. The DNA for the CDR3 is TGTGCCAGCAGTCGGGGTTGGGCCAGCAATCAGCCCCAGCGTTTT. Its translation is CASSRGWASNQPQRF.

Many counts were recorded for this clonotype. The chain couples TRBV4-3 to TRBJ1-1, with 7 nucleotides matching TRBD1. Looked up from germline, CDR1 is LGHNA and CDR2 is YSLEER. Trimming took 0 bases from V and 3 from J; bases not matched to a gene: 7. The CDR3 totals 16 residues. In DNA form, the CDR3 reads TGCGCCAGCAGCCAAGATGTAGTTGGGACAGACACTGAAGCTTTCTTT. Translation gives CASSQDVVGTDTEAFF.

The sample holds many counts of this clonotype. This chain joins TRBV25-1 and TRBJ2-1; either TRBD1 or TRBD2 may fit D (5 bases each). Germline V gene data show CDR1 as MGHDK and CDR2 as SYGVNS. Trimming shortened V by 5 bases and J by 10 bases, and 15 bases separated the two germline ends. The CDR3 loop spans 13 amino acids. The CDR3 nucleotides are TGTGCCAGCAGTTACCCAGGGACCCGCGAGCAGTTCTTC. This sequence encodes CASSYPGTREQFF.

At least ten counts were recorded for this clonotype. The chain couples TRBV6-5 to TRBJ1-2; no definite D call. Trimming took 2 bases from V and 7 from J, leaving 11 bases between them. Per germline, CDR1 MNHEY and CDR2 SVGAGI. The length of the CDR3 is 13 residues. CDR3 in DNA: TGTGCCAGCAGTTACAAAGGTCGGGGTGGCTACACCTTC. Amino acids: CASSYKGRGGYTF.

The gene calls are TRBV4-3 and TRBJ1-1; D not certain. V was pared by 0 bases and J by 2 bases, with 7 bases between. The CDR3 has 14 residues. Germline-derived CDR1 and CDR2 are LGHNA and YSLEER. CDR3 region: CASSQDLRNTEAFF. CDR3 bases: TGCGCCAGCAGCCAAGATCTCAGAAACACTGAAGCTTTCTTT.

Ten or more counts support this clonotype. The gene calls are TRBV15 and TRBJ2-2; D may be TRBD2 (6 bases). V was pared by 5 bases and J by 0 bases, with 10 bases between. The CDR3 consists of 15 residues. Germline V CDR1 and CDR2: LNHNV, YYDKDF (reference sequence). The CDR3 sequence is CATSGGLPNTGELFF. CDR3 in DNA: TGTGCCACCAGCGGGGGACTCCCGAACACCGGGGAGCTGTTTTTT. The whole variable domain, filled in from reference TRBV15 and TRBJ2-2, reads DAMVIQNPRYQVTQFGKPVTLSCSQTLNHNVMYWYQQKSSQAPKLLFHYYDKDFNNEADTPDNFQSRRPNTSFCFLDIRSPGLGDTAMYLCATSGGLPNTGELFFGEGSRLTVL.

This clonotype was detected many times. V and J are TRBV27 and TRBJ2-7; possibly TRBD2 for D (6 bases). There are 13 residues in the CDR3. V shed 3 bases and J shed 3 bases, with 9 bases lying between them. Germline V CDR1 and CDR2: MNHEY, SMNVEV (reference sequence). The CDR3 loop is CASSFFGSYEQYF. CDR3 nucleotides: TGTGCCAGCAGTTTCTTCGGGAGCTACGAGCAGTACTTC.

This clonotype was recorded many times. The rearrangement joins TRBV20-1 to TRBJ2-1; D not resolved. This CDR3 contains 12 residues. With 0 bases removed from V and 9 bases from J, the gap between germline ends came to 9 bases. Germline CDR1 reads DFQATT; CDR2 reads SNEGSKA (reference sequence). The CDR3 sequence: CSARDSSGEQFF. The CDR3 DNA follows: TGCAGTGCTAGAGATTCCTCGGGTGAGCAGTTCTTC.

This clonotype was counted at least ten times. The chain combines TRBV20-1 with TRBJ1-5, with D possibly being TRBD1 (6 bases). The CDR3 sequence is 11 residues long. Germline-derived CDR1 and CDR2 are DFQATT and SNEGSKA (reference sequence). Trimming removed 5 bases from V and 9 bases from J, with 11 bases in between. In DNA form, the CDR3 reads TGCAGTGCTTCACAAGGGGGGCCCCAGCATTTT. This sequence encodes CSASQGGPQHF.

This clonotype was detected a few times. The chain employs TRBV5-6 and TRBJ2-7, with a tentative D call TRBD2 (5 bases). CDR1 SGHDT and CDR2 YYEEEE come from the germline V gene. CDR3 length: 12 residues. Trimming stripped 4 bases from V and 4 bases from J, with 9 bases between. Here the CDR3 reads CASSTPGYEQYF. CDR3 DNA sequence: TGTGCCAGCAGCACCCCGGGATACGAGCAGTACTTC.

There are many counts of this clonotype. V gene TRBV15 combines with J gene TRBJ1-1, with D perhaps matching TRBD1 (6 bases). Looked up from germline, CDR1 is LNHNV and CDR2 is YYDKDF (reference sequence). CDR3 length: 15 amino acids. Between the trimmed V and J ends, which lost 0 bases and 5 bases, there was a span of 13 bases. The CDR3 reads CATSRDRGAATEAFF. CDR3 nucleotides: TGTGCCACCAGCAGAGATCGGGGGGCTGCAACTGAAGCTTTCTTT.

In this sample, this clonotype turned up many times. The chain employs TRBV29-1 and TRBJ2-7, with D possibly being TRBD2 (6 bases). The CDR3 runs to 11 residues. V was shortened by 2 bases and J by 6 bases, with 8 bases between the two germline ends. Germline values: CDR1 SQVTM, CDR2 ANQGSEA. Written as DNA, the CDR3 is TGCAGCGTTGAACTCGGGGGCGAGCAGTACTTC. It codes for CSVELGGEQYF.

This clonotype was detected ten times or more. The genes are TRBV20-1 and TRBJ1-5; unclear D gene. Trimming pared 6 bases from V and 4 bases from J, leaving 22 bases between. Germline values: CDR1 DFQATT, CDR2 SNEGSKA (reference sequence). The CDR3 sequence is 16 residues long. The CDR3 sequence: CSARPRQSLGNQPQHF. In DNA, the CDR3 is TGCAGTGCCAGACCCAGGCAGTCCCTCGGGAATCAGCCCCAGCATTTT.

This clonotype was detected only a few times. The chain uses TRBV11-2 and TRBJ1-5; D unclear. From germline, CDR1 is SGHAT and CDR2 FQNNGV. CDR3 length: 14 residues. With 2 bases removed from V and 3 bases from J, the gap between germline ends came to 8 bases. Here the CDR3 reads CASSLRDDNQPQHF. CDR3 in DNA: TGTGCCAGCAGCTTACGGGATGACAATCAGCCCCAGCATTTT.

This clonotype was picked up many times. The V call is TRBV5-1, the J call TRBJ1-1; D gene ambiguous. V dropped 4 bases and J dropped 6 bases, with 16 bases sitting between them. The germline gives CDR1 SGHRS, CDR2 YFSETQ. The CDR3 consists of 14 residues. The CDR3 nucleotides are TGCGCCAGCAGCCCTTATAGCGGGGTCTCTGAAGCTTTCTTT. It specifies CASSPYSGVSEAFF.

This clonotype came up many times. The chain uses TRBV5-1 and TRBJ2-1; 8 bases fit TRBD2. Unmatched junction bases numbered 8, after V lost 0 bases and J lost 12 bases. In germline, CDR1 is SGHRS, CDR2 YFSETQ. CDR3 length: 14 amino acids. DNA for the CDR3: TGCGCCAGCAGCTTGGCCATAGGACTAGCTGCGCAGTTCTTC. Amino acid sequence: CASSLAIGLAAQFF.

A remark on this clonotype: A clone one base away is much larger, so this may be a read error. This chain joins TRBV6-6 and TRBJ1-1, with TRBD1 as a possible D gene (5 bases). This CDR3 spans 12 amino acids. V was clipped by 5 bases and J by 9 bases, with 13 bases between them. Germline CDR1 MNHNY, CDR2 SVGAGI (reference sequence). Here the CDR3 reads CASSQLGTKAFF. CDR3 DNA sequence: TGTGCCAGCAGTCAGCTGGGGACTAAAGCTTTCTTT.

This clonotype came up a few times. J is TRBJ2-3 and V is TRBV18; D unresolved. Germline-derived CDR1 and CDR2 are KGHSH and LQKENI. V lost 3 bases and J lost 4, with 11 bases in between. The CDR3 is made up of 14 amino acids. In DNA form, the CDR3 reads TGTGCCAGCTCACCCTTATTTTCCGCAGATACGCAGTATTTT. Amino acids: CASSPLFSADTQYF.

There are many counts of this clonotype. The rearrangement links TRBV9 to TRBJ2-4; D possibly matches TRBD1 or TRBD2 (5 bases each). The V and J ends lost 7 bases and 4 bases respectively, with 9 bases between them. The CDR3 loop spans 12 amino acids. Germline CDR1 is SGDLS and CDR2 is YYNGEE. The CDR3 bases are TGTGCCAGCGGGGACGGAAAAAACATTCAGTACTTC. Encoded protein: CASGDGKNIQYF.

The V call is TRBV18, the J call TRBJ2-2; D not resolved. The length of the CDR3 is 14 residues. In germline, CDR1 is KGHSH, CDR2 LQKENI. V gave up 5 bases and J gave up 1 base, with 8 bases separating them. Here the CDR3 reads CASSTRQNTGELFF. Written as DNA, the CDR3 is TGTGCCAGCTCAACCCGACAGAACACCGGGGAGCTGTTTTTT.